Listed below are T cell receptor beta chains from one sample, sequenced in a study of CXCR4 blockade with PD-1 therapy in pancreatic cancer. Sequencing used immunoSEQ multiplex PCR; TCRdb keeps in-frame clones, though not all of them. The sample lists 4,500 to 5,500 clones, approximately 48% occurring once. Material for sequencing was tumor tissue. These receptors all come from a human donor with pancreatic ductal adenocarcinoma. The CDR3 runs from the conserved cysteine through the conserved F or W. A D gene is named only where the DNA matches it firmly. A clone size is listed for some rows: how often the clone was seen (once, few, many), or a class if it is expanded.

v_call,d_call,j_call,clone_size,cdr3_nt,cdr3_aa
TRBV6-8,TRBD1,TRBJ2-5,.,TGTGCCAGCAGTGAGGGGGACAGGGCTCAAGAGACCCAGTACTTC,CASSEGDRAQETQYF
TRBV6-8,.,TRBJ1-4,.,TGTGCCATCAGTGCCGGGGCAGGGATTAATGAAAAACTGTTTTTT,CAISAGAGINEKLFF
TRBV6-8,.,TRBJ1-1,.,TGTGCCAGCGAGGGCTCACTGAACACTGAAGCTTTCTTT,CASEGSLNTEAFF
TRBV11-3,.,TRBJ1-2,few,TGTGCCAGCAGCTTAGAGGGCAGGGTAGTCAATGGCTACACCTTC,CASSLEGRVVNGYTF
TRBV19,.,TRBJ1-5,few,TGTGCCAGTAGTATAGCCCAAGTGGGCAATCAGCCCCAGCATTTT,CASSIAQVGNQPQHF
TRBV18,TRBD1,TRBJ2-1,large,TGTGCCAGCTCGACACGGGGACAGAGCTCCTACAATGAGCAGTTCTTC,CASSTRGQSSYNEQFF
TRBV6-8,.,TRBJ2-5,medium-sized,TGTGCCAGCAGTTACACTGGCATCTCCCAAGAGACCCAGTACTTC,CASSYTGISQETQYF
TRBV29-1,.,TRBJ1-1,.,TGCAGCGTGGCAAAAGGGGGGCAAGGGACTGAAGCTTTCTTT,CSVAKGGQGTEAFF
TRBV6-4,TRBD2,TRBJ2-3,few,TGTGCCAGCCTAGCGGGAACCACAGATACGCAGTATTTT,CASLAGTTDTQYF
TRBV11-3,.,TRBJ2-7,few,TGTGCCAGCAGCTTAGGTAGAAGTATGGACTACGAGCAGTACTTC,CASSLGRSMDYEQYF
TRBV10-2,TRBD1,TRBJ1-1,.,TGCGCCAGCCGGGGACAGGCCAACACTGAAGCTTTCTTT,CASRGQANTEAFF
TRBV30,.,TRBJ1-1,few,TGTGCCTGGAGGAGGGGGGGGACATATTTCACTGAAGCTTTCTTT,CAWRRGGTYFTEAFF
TRBV29-1,TRBD1,TRBJ1-1,once,TGCAGCGTTGGACAGGGTTGGAACACTGAAGCTTTCTTT,CSVGQGWNTEAFF
TRBV6-8,.,TRBJ2-7,.,TGTGCCAGCAGTGTGGGACCGCTGGGTTCCTACGAGCAGTACTTC,CASSVGPLGSYEQYF
TRBV11-3,.,TRBJ2-3,.,TGTGCCAGCAGCTTGGGGGGGCCCACAGATACGCAGTATTTT,CASSLGGPTDTQYF
TRBV6-8,.,TRBJ1-1,.,TGTGCCAGCAGTAACCAGAAAAACACTGAAGCTTTCTTT,CASSNQKNTEAFF
TRBV30,.,TRBJ2-7,.,TGTGCCTGGAGCCGGGGTACCTACGAGCAGTACTTC,CAWSRGTYEQYF
TRBV2,TRBD2,TRBJ2-7,.,TGTGCCAGCCAAGATAGCGGGAGGTTGCAGTACTTC,CASQDSGRLQYF
TRBV18,TRBD1,TRBJ1-1,.,TGTGCCAGCTCACCGGGACAGGGGAGGGACACTGAAGCTTTCTTT,CASSPGQGRDTEAFF
TRBV29-1,.,TRBJ2-7,.,TGCAGCGTTGGTGCAGGGGCCTACGAGCAGTACTTC,CSVGAGAYEQYF
TRBV9,.,TRBJ2-1,.,TGTGCCAGCAGCGTGGCGGGACTCGGCTACAATGAGCAGTTCTTC,CASSVAGLGYNEQFF
TRBV18,TRBD1,TRBJ2-3,.,TGTGCCAGCTCACCGCGGACAGGGGGCACAGATACGCAGTATTTT,CASSPRTGGTDTQYF
TRBV5-1,.,TRBJ1-4,.,TGCGCCAGCAGCGTCGCCAGGGCCATTAATGAAAAATTGTTTTTT,CASSVARAINEKLFF
TRBV29-1,TRBD1,TRBJ1-1,.,TGCAGCGTTGGAAGGGGGCTGAACACTGAAGCTTTCTTT,CSVGRGLNTEAFF
TRBV2,.,TRBJ1-6,.,TGTGCCAGCAGTGGTTCCTCCTATAATTCACCCCTCCACTTT,CASSGSSYNSPLHF
TRBV28,.,TRBJ2-5,few,TGTGCCACCACAAACAACCTGGAAGAGACCCAGTACTTC,CATTNNLEETQYF
TRBV7-7,TRBD2,TRBJ2-2,.,TGTGCTAGCAGCTTAGTAGGGACTAGTAAGACCGGGGAGCTGTTTTTT,CASSLVGTSKTGELFF
TRBV14,.,TRBJ2-7,.,TGTGCCAGCAGCCAGGGGCGACAGTACGAGCAGTACTTC,CASSQGRQYEQYF
TRBV15,TRBD2,TRBJ2-6,.,TGTGCCACCAGCAGGACCGGGGTAGCGGGAGCCTTCCACTCTGGGGCCAACGTCCTGACTTTC,CATSRTGVAGAFHSGANVLTF
TRBV30,.,TRBJ2-3,.,TGTGCCTGGAGTCGCGGAGAGGGGGGGACAGATACGCAGTATTTT,CAWSRGEGGTDTQYF
TRBV18,.,TRBJ1-2,.,TGTGCCAGCTCACCACCGCAGGAAAGGGTTGGCTACACCTTC,CASSPPQERVGYTF
TRBV19,TRBD2,TRBJ2-3,once,TGTGCCAGTAGCTATGGGGGCGGGGGGTCCCAGATCACAGATACGCAGTATTTT,CASSYGGGGSQITDTQYF
TRBV15,.,TRBJ2-1,.,TGTGCCACCAGCAGGGCCGGGACGGGCATATTGGAGCAGTTCTTC,CATSRAGTGILEQFF
TRBV28,TRBD1,TRBJ2-3,.,TGTGCCAGCAGTTTGGGGACAGGGATGCGAGACACGCAGTATTTT,CASSLGTGMRDTQYF